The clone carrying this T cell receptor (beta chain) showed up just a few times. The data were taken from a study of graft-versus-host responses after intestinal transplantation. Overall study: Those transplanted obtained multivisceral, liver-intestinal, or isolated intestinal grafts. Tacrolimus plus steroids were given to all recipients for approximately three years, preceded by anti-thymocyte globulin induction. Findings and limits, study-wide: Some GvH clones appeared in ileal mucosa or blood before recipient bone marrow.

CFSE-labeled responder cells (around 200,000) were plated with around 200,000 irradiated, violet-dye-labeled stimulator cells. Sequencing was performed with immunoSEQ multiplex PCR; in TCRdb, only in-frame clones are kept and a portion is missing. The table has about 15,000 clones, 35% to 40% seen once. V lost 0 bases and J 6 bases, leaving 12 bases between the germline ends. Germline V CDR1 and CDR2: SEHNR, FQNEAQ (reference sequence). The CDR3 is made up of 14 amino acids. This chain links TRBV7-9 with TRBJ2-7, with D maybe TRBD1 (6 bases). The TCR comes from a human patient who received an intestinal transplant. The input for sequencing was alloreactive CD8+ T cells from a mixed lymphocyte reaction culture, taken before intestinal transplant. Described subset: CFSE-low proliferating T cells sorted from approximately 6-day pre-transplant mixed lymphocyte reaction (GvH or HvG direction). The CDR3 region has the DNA TGTGCCAGCAGCTTAGCGCTCGGCAGGGGCGAGCAGTACTTC. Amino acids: CASSLALGRGEQYF.